The 20 T cell receptor beta chains below were found in one sample sequenced in a study of cytomegalovirus exposure and HLA in healthy donors. Primers included in the PCR were 60 Vbeta and 13 Jbeta primers. The method was immunoSEQ multiplex PCR; TCRdb's version includes in-frame clones alone and lacks a portion of them. In the table there are about 82,000 clones, approximately 60% of which are singletons. The sequenced material came from PBMCs. These receptors originate from a woman between 50 and 59 years old in good health and CMV-seropositive.

J is TRBJ2-5 and V is TRBV7-3; TRBD2 agrees at 16 bases. Germline CDR1 and CDR2: SGHTA and FQGTGA. The trim removed 3 bases at V and 1 base at J, leaving 2 bases unmatched. The CDR3 runs to 17 residues. CDR3 amino acids: CASSLGLAGGFQETQYF. As DNA, the CDR3 is TGTGCCAGCAGCTTGGGACTAGCGGGGGGGTTCCAAGAGACCCAGTACTTC. Complete variable domain (other parts from reference TRBV7-3 and TRBJ2-5): GAGVSQTPSNKVTEKGKYVELRCDPISGHTALYWYRQSLGQGPEFLIYFQGTGAADDSGLPNDRFFAVRPEGSVSTLKIQRTERGDSAVYLCASSLGLAGGFQETQYFGPGTRLLVL.

This chain uses TRBV19 with TRBJ1-2; no reliable D call. The CDR3 spans 15 residues. Germline loops: CDR1 LNHDA, CDR2 SQIVND (reference sequence). The V gene lost 2 bases and the J gene lost 5 bases, with 15 bases spanning the gap. In DNA form, the CDR3 reads TGTGCCAGTAGTATAATAGGGTACGGAGGGTATGGCTACACCTTC. Translating gives CASSIIGYGGYGYTF.

The V gene is TRBV9, the J gene TRBJ1-1; 8 bases fit TRBD1. This CDR3 is built from 13 residues. Germline V gene lookup returns CDR1 SGDLS and CDR2 YYNGEE. The trim removed 1 base at V and 7 bases at J, leaving 3 bases unmatched. The DNA of the CDR3 is TGTGCCAGCAGCGTAACAGGGACAGGTGAAGCTTTCTTT. Protein product: CASSVTGTGEAFF.

This clone was recorded only once. This rearrangement joins TRBV7-3 to TRBJ2-7; 7 bases fit TRBD1. V trimming: 5 bases; J trimming: 5 bases; junction bases outside the gene matches: 12. Germline CDR1 and CDR2: SGHTA and FQGTGA. The CDR3 covers 15 residues. For the CDR3, the DNA is TGTGCCAGCAGCCCCTCGACAAGGGGGCTCGACGAGCAGTACTTC. Residues: CASSPSTRGLDEQYF. Filled out from reference TRBV7-3 and TRBJ2-7, the complete variable domain reads GAGVSQTPSNKVTEKGKYVELRCDPISGHTALYWYRQSLGQGPEFLIYFQGTGAADDSGLPNDRFFAVRPEGSVSTLKIQRTERGDSAVYLCASSPSTRGLDEQYFGPGTRLTVT.

This chain joins TRBV4-3 and TRBJ1-5; D uncertain. Germline loops: CDR1 LGHNA, CDR2 YSLEER. V lost 1 base and J 5 bases, leaving 12 bases between the germline ends. The CDR3 length is 15 residues. In DNA form, the CDR3 reads TGCGCCAGCAGCCAAGGAGTAGCGTTGGATCAGCCCCAGCATTTT. As protein: CASSQGVALDQPQHF.

This clone was counted a single time. The chain couples TRBV4-3 to TRBJ1-1, with D hard to call. Germline values: CDR1 LGHNA, CDR2 YSLEER. V lost 0 bases to trimming and J lost 8 bases, with 16 bases between them. This CDR3 comprises 15 residues. CDR3 sequence reads: CASSQDIFGNREAFF. CDR3 DNA: TGCGCCAGCAGCCAAGATATATTCGGGAACCGGGAAGCTTTCTTT.

The rearrangement links TRBV7-2 to TRBJ1-3; no firm D call. The CDR3 contains 15 residues. Germline loops: CDR1 SGHTA, CDR2 FQGNSA. The V and J ends lost 5 bases and 0 bases respectively, with 11 bases between them. CDR3 protein: CASSPWAHSGNTIYF. As DNA, the CDR3 is TGTGCCAGCAGCCCATGGGCCCACTCTGGAAACACCATATATTTT.

The CDR3 sequence: CASSLGRGGVPDTQYF. In nucleotides, the CDR3 is TGCGCCAGCAGCTTGGGTAGGGGGGGGGTACCAGATACGCAGTATTTT. The V call is TRBV5-1, the J call TRBJ2-3, with D perhaps matching TRBD2 (7 bases). CDR3 length: 16 amino acids. The germline CDR1 and CDR2 sequences are SGHRS and YFSETQ. V was cut by 0 bases and J by 4 bases, with 15 bases left in between.

This clone was observed a single time. This chain joins TRBV28 and TRBJ2-3, with TRBD2 matching 12 bases. The trim removed 7 bases at V and 2 bases at J, leaving 10 bases unmatched. Germline CDR1 reads MDHEN; CDR2 reads SYDVKM. The CDR3 consists of 17 residues. CDR3 DNA: TGTGCCAGCATTCCTCGGACTAGCGGGGACCTCACAGATACGCAGTATTTT. Translated: CASIPRTSGDLTDTQYF.

This clone appeared a few times. The chain carries TRBV6-5 and TRBJ1-5; 8 nucleotides match TRBD1. V was pared by 2 bases and J by 15 bases, with 9 bases of the junction left unmatched. Germline CDR1 MNHEY, CDR2 SVGAGI. The CDR3 extends over 13 amino acids. The DNA of the CDR3 is TGTGCCAGCAGTTACCAGACAGGGGCGGGGTTGCATTTT. Its translation: CASSYQTGAGLHF.

This chain joins TRBV19 and TRBJ1-5; weak D call: TRBD1 (5 bases). CDR3 size: 13 residues. CDR1 and CDR2 (germline): LNHDA, SQIVND (reference sequence). Trimming took 0 bases from V and 5 from J, leaving 5 bases between them. CDR3 in amino acids: CASSIDRDQPQHF. DNA for the CDR3: TGTGCCAGTAGTATAGACAGGGATCAGCCCCAGCATTTT.

This clone was seen a single time. This rearrangement joins TRBV19 to TRBJ1-1; the D gene is possibly TRBD1 (6 bases). V lost 1 base to trimming and J lost 3 bases, with 9 bases between them. CDR3 length: 14 residues. The germline V gene encodes CDR1 LNHDA and CDR2 SQIVND (reference sequence). The CDR3 DNA reads TGTGCCAGTAGTATAGGACAGGAGGACACTGAAGCTTTCTTT. It translates to CASSIGQEDTEAFF.

A single count supports this clone. The chain carries TRBV28 and TRBJ1-2; no definite D call. The CDR3 totals 13 residues. The germline gives CDR1 MDHEN, CDR2 SYDVKM. V lost 3 bases to trimming and J lost 1 base, with 6 bases between them. CDR3 loop: CASSFALNYGYTF. The CDR3 nucleotides read TGTGCCAGCAGTTTTGCACTTAACTATGGCTACACCTTC.

The CDR3 bases are TGCGCCAGCAGCCAATCGGACAGCTCCTACGAGCAGTACTTC. Protein product: CASSQSDSSYEQYF. The chain combines TRBV4-1 with TRBJ2-7; tentative D call: TRBD1 (6 bases). The V end was cut by 2 bases, the J end by 0 bases, with 8 bases between. The germline gives CDR1 MGHRA, CDR2 YSYEKL. The CDR3 extends over 14 amino acids.

The chain's CDR3 is CASSLGTEAFF. The CDR3, as DNA: TGTGCCAGCAGTTTAGGGACAGAAGCTTTCTTT. The gene calls are TRBV27 and TRBJ1-1, with D possibly TRBD1 on 6 matching bases. The V gene's germline CDR1 is MNHEY and CDR2 SMNVEV (reference sequence). The CDR3 sequence is 11 residues long. The germline V and J ends were trimmed by 2 bases and 8 bases, with 6 bases remaining between them.

This clone was seen just once. The chain recombines TRBV28 with TRBJ1-2, with 8 bases that match TRBD1. Germline CDR1 reads MDHEN; CDR2 reads SYDVKM. The V segment lost 4 bases and the J segment 3 bases; nucleotides outside the gene matches: 1. The length of the CDR3 is 13 residues. CDR3 bases: TGTGCCAGCAGTTCGGGACAGGACTATGGCTACACCTTC. Amino acid sequence: CASSSGQDYGYTF.

This chain connects TRBV2 to TRBJ2-7, with TRBD1 as a possible D gene (5 bases). Trimming removed 6 bases at V and 2 bases at J, with 11 bases between. Germline V CDR1 and CDR2: SNHLY, FYNNEI. CDR3 length: 13 residues. The CDR3 nucleotides read TGTGCCAGCAGATTAGAGACAGCCTACGAGCAGTACTTC. Its protein is CASRLETAYEQYF.

This clone was seen a few times. The CDR3 nucleotides read TGTGCCAGCAGTCGGGGGGGCTCCTACAATGAGCAGTTCTTC. It specifies CASSRGGSYNEQFF. V usage is TRBV6-1 and J usage is TRBJ2-1; 8 bases agree with TRBD2. J was trimmed by 0 bases and V by 5 bases; bases with no gene match: 0. This CDR3 region has 14 residues. Germline values: CDR1 MNHNS, CDR2 SASEGT.

The V call is TRBV4-1, the J call TRBJ1-6; a weak D match, TRBD1 (6 bases). V gave up 0 bases and J gave up 8 bases, with 20 bases separating them. CDR1 is MGHRA, CDR2 YSYEKL, per germline. The CDR3 runs 18 residues. Here the CDR3 DNA reads TGCGCCAGCAGCCAAGAATACAGGGACCTTTACTTGGATTCACCCCTCCACTTT. It translates to CASSQEYRDLYLDSPLHF.

V usage is TRBV5-4 and J usage is TRBJ2-1, with 8 bases that match TRBD1. V lost 3 bases and J lost 1; bases outside the gene matches: 6. This CDR3 has 16 amino acids. Germline assignment: CDR1 SGHNT and CDR2 YYREEE (reference sequence). CDR3 bases: TGTGCCAGCAGCTCCGGACAGGGAGGATCCTACAATGAGCAGTTCTTC. It encodes CASSSGQGGSYNEQFF.